This entry features one T cell receptor (beta chain) sequence. No antigen is known for it. Genomic DNA constituted the template upon which TCR beta VDJ and CDR3 profiling was performed. MiXCR was run by TCRdb on the reads, yielding one entry per CDR3 protein. The sample holds about 470,000 distinct CDR3 sequences, roughly a third seen once. The data derive from a study of CD8+CD57+ T cells in acquired aplastic anemia. Study-wide background: 3 to 3.5 ug was the average amount of DNA from sorted CD4+ and CD8+ cells.

It was patients with CD8+CD57+ cell expansion by flow cytometry who were chosen for sequencing. V lost 0 bases and J lost 3, with 11 bases in between. Germline V CDR1 and CDR2: LNHNV, YYDKDF (reference sequence). The CDR3 runs to 16 residues. General study results and limits: Patients and controls were found to share twenty-nine CD8+ CDR3 sequences.

Sequenced: sorted CD4+, CD8+, or CD8+CD57+ T cells (not recorded which) from PBMCs. This receptor was taken from a human donor with aplastic anemia. V and J are TRBV15 and TRBJ1-4, with D possibly TRBD1 on 5 matching bases. The CDR3 sequence: CATSRDGRGANEKLFF. Here the CDR3 DNA reads TGTGCCACCAGCAGAGATGGTCGGGGGGCTAATGAAAAACTGTTTTTT.